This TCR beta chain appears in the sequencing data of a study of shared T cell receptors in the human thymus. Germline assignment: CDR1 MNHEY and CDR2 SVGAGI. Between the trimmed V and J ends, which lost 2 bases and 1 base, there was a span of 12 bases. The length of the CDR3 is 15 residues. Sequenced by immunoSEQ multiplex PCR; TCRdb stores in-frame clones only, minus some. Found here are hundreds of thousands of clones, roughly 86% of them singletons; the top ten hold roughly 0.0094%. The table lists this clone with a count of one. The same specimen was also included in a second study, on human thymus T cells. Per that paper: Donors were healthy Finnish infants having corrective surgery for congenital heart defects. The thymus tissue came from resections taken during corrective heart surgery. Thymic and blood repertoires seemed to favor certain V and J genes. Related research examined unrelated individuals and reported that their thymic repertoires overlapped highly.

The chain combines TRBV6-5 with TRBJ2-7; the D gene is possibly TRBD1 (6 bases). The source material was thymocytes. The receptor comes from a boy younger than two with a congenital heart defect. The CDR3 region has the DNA TGTGCCAGCAGTTACAGCAGGGGTACTTCCTACGAGCAGTACTTC. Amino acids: CASSYSRGTSYEQYF.